The 4 T cell receptor beta chains presented below share a single source sample, sequenced in a study of blood T cell repertoires in COVID-19. The table came from immunoSEQ multiplex PCR; TCRdb's copy has only in-frame clones and leaves some out. In the table there are approximately 250,000 clones, around 83% of which are singletons. Sequencing was performed on peripheral blood. These receptor sequences come from a woman aged 50 to 60 with acute or convalescent COVID-19.

The chain employs TRBV20-1 and TRBJ1-5; 9 nucleotides agree with TRBD1. CDR1 DFQATT and CDR2 SNEGSKA come from the germline V gene (reference sequence). V lost 3 bases to trimming and J lost 1 base; unmatched junction nucleotides: 25. The CDR3 runs to 22 residues. In DNA form, the CDR3 reads TGCAGTGCTAGTATGAACCCGACTCTTTGGACAGGGGCGTGGAGGAGCAATCAGCCCCAGCATTTT. Its protein product is CSASMNPTLWTGAWRSNQPQHF.

The V call is TRBV3-1 (or the pseudogene TRBV3-2), the J call TRBJ2-1; 11 bases line up with TRBD2. Germline CDR1 LGHDT, CDR2 YNNKEL (reference sequence). V shed 4 bases and J 1 base; nucleotides not matched to a gene: 3. This CDR3 region has 16 residues. The CDR3 loop reads CASSRRLAGSYNEQFF. Written as DNA, the CDR3 is TGTGCCAGCAGCCGTCGACTAGCGGGATCCTACAATGAGCAGTTCTTC.

This rearrangement joins TRBV4-2 to TRBJ1-2; TRBD1 is a possible D gene (6 bases). The V end was cut by 1 base, the J end by 4 bases, with 13 bases between. The CDR3 length is 15 residues. Germline-derived CDR1 and CDR2 are LGHNA and YNFKEQ. The CDR3 nucleotides are TGTGCCAGCAGCCAAGCGAGCAGGGGAGTCTATGGCTACACCTTC. This codes for CASSQASRGVYGYTF.

The J gene is TRBJ2-1, the V gene TRBV5-1; 12 nucleotides agree with TRBD2. The ends lost 3 bases at V and 5 bases at J; junction bases unmatched: 6. The CDR3 consists of 16 residues. Germline CDR1 is SGHRS and CDR2 is YFSETQ. The CDR3 DNA reads as TGCGCCAGCAGCTCCCGACTAGCGGGAGTCCACAATGAGCAGTTCTTC. It codes for CASSSRLAGVHNEQFF. Variable domain in full (rest from reference TRBV5-1 and TRBJ2-1): KAGVTQTPRYLIKTRGQQVTLSCSPISGHRSVSWYQQTPGQGLQFLFEYFSETQRNKGNFPGRFSGRQFSNSRSEMNVSTLELGDSALYLCASSSRLAGVHNEQFFGPGTRLTVL.